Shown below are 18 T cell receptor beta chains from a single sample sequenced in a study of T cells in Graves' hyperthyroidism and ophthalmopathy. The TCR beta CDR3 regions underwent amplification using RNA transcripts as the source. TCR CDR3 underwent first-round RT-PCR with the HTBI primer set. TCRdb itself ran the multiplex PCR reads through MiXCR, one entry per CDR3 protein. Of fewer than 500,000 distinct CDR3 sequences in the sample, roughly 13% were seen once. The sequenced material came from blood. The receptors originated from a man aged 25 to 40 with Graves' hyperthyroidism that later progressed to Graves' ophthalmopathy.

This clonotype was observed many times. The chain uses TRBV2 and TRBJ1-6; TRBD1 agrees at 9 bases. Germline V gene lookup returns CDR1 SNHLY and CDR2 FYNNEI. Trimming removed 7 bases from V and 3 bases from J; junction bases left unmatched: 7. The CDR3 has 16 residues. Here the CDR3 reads CASIRTGAIYNSPLHF. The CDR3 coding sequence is TGTGCCAGCATCCGGACAGGGGCAATCTATAATTCACCCCTCCACTTT.

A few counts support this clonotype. The CDR3 is CASSPTSGEGYTF. CDR3 in DNA: TGTGCCAGCAGCCCAACCTCCGGGGAGGGCTACACCTTC. The J gene is TRBJ1-2, the V gene TRBV7-9; D uncertain. Germline CDR1 and CDR2: SEHNR and FQNEAQ (reference sequence). Trimming stripped 5 bases from V and 8 bases from J, with 15 bases between. The CDR3 is made up of 13 amino acids.

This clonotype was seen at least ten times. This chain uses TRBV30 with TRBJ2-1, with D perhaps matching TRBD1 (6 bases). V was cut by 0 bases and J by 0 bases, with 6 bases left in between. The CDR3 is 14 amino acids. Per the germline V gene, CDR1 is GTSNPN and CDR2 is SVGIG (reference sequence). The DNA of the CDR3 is TGTGCCTGGAGTGTACAGGGCTCCTACAATGAGCAGTTCTTC. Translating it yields CAWSVQGSYNEQFF.

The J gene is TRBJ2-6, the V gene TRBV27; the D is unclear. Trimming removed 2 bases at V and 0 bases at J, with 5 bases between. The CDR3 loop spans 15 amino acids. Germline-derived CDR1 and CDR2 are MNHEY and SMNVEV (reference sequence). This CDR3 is CASSLMDSGANVLTF. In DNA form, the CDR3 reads TGTGCCAGCAGTTTAATGGACTCTGGGGCCAACGTCCTGACTTTC.

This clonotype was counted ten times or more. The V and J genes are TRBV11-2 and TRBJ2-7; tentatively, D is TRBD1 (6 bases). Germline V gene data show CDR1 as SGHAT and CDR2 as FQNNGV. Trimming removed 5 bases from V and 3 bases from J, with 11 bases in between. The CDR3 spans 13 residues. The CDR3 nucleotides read TGTGCCAGCAGCCCAACAGGGCGCTACGAGCAGTACTTC. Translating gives CASSPTGRYEQYF.

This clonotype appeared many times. CDR3 sequence (DNA): TGTGCCAGCAGCTTAGGCGGGGGACCCTACGAGCAGTACTTC. Its translation is CASSLGGGPYEQYF. The V call is TRBV7-9, the J call TRBJ2-7; 7 bases agree with TRBD2. V lost 1 base, J lost 2 bases, and 2 bases stayed unmatched. This CDR3 is 14 amino acids long. The germline V gene has CDR1 SEHNR and CDR2 FQNEAQ (reference sequence).

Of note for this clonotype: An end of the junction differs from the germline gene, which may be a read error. CDR3 bases: TGTGCCAGCAGCCAAGATTCGGCAGAACTCACAGATACGCAGTATTTT. Residues: CASSQDSAELTDTQYF. The rearrangement joins TRBV4-1 to TRBJ2-3; D is unclear. This CDR3 spans 16 amino acids. Germline-derived CDR1 and CDR2 are MGHRA and YSYEKL.

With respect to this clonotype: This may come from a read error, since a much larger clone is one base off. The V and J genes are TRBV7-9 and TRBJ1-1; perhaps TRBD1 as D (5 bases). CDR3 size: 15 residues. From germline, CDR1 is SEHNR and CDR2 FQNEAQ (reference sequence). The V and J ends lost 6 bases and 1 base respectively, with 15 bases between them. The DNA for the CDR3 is TGTGCCAGCAGATCCTCGCGGGGGTGGAACACTGAAGCTTTCTTT. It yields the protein CASRSSRGWNTEAFF.

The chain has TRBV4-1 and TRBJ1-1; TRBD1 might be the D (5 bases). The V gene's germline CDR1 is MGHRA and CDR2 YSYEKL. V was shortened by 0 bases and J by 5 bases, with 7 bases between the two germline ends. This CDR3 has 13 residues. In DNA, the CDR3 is TGCGCCAGCAGCCAAGACGGGGGGACTGAAGCTTTCTTT. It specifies CASSQDGGTEAFF.

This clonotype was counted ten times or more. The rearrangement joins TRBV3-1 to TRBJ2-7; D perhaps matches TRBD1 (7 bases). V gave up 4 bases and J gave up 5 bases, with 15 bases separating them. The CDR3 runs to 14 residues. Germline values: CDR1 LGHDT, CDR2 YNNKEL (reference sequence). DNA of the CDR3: TGTGCCAGCAGCCTACGACAGGGCGGGAACGAGCAGTACTTC. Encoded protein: CASSLRQGGNEQYF.

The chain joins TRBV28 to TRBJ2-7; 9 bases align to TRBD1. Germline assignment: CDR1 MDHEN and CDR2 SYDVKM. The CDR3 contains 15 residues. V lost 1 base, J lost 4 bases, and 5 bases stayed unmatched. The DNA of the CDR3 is TGTGCCAGCAGTTTATCTGGGACAGGGTGGTACGAGCAGTACTTC. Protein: CASSLSGTGWYEQYF.

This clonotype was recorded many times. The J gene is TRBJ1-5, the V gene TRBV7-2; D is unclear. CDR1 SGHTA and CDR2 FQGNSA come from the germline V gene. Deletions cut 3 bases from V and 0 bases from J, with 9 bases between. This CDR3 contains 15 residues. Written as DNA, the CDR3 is TGTGCCAGCAGCTTCCGCCGGATTAGCAATCAGCCCCAGCATTTT. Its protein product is CASSFRRISNQPQHF.

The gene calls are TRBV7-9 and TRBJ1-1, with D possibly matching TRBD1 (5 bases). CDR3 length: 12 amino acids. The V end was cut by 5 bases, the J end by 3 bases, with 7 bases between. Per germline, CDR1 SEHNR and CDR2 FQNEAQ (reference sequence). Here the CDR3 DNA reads TGTGCCAGCAGCGGGGCTGACACTGAAGCTTTCTTT. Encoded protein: CASSGADTEAFF.

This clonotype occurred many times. In DNA, the CDR3 is TGCAGTGCTAGAGGCGCGGGCAGGGAGGGTGGCTACACCTTC. Translation gives CSARGAGREGGYTF. The chain couples TRBV20-1 to TRBJ1-2, with a possible D match to TRBD1 (5 bases). The germline CDR1 and CDR2 sequences are DFQATT and SNEGSKA (reference sequence). CDR3 length: 14 residues. Trimming left V 1 base short and J 7 bases short, with 16 bases between.

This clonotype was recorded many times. The CDR3 reads CASSEFPSQAYEQYF. The CDR3 DNA reads as TGTGCCAGCAGTGAATTCCCAAGCCAAGCCTACGAGCAGTACTTC. The gene calls are TRBV6-1 and TRBJ2-7; D gene uncertain. Trimming stripped 2 bases from V and 2 bases from J, with 13 bases between. The germline CDR1 and CDR2 sequences are MNHNS and SASEGT. The CDR3 runs to 15 residues.

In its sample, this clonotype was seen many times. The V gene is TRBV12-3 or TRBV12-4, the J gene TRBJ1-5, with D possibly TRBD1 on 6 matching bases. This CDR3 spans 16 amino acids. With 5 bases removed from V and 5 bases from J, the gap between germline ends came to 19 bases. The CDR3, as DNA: TGTGCCAGCAGTCTCAAGGTTACAGGGTTTCATCAGCCCCAGCATTTT. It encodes CASSLKVTGFHQPQHF.

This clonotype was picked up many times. CDR3 sequence reads: CASRAGTGFYEQYF. DNA of the CDR3: TGTGCCAGCAGAGCCGGGACAGGGTTTTACGAGCAGTACTTC. The chain has TRBV27 and TRBJ2-7, with 9 positions matching TRBD1. V gave up 6 bases and J gave up 4 bases; unmatched junction bases: 7. Germline CDR1 MNHEY, CDR2 SMNVEV (reference sequence). This CDR3 is built from 14 residues.

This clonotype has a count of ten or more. As DNA, the CDR3 is TGTGCCAGCAGCGAATGGGACAGATCGTACCAAGAGACCCAGTACTTC. Amino acids: CASSEWDRSYQETQYF. The chain joins TRBV2 to TRBJ2-5; 7 bases are shared with TRBD1. Germline-derived CDR1 and CDR2 are SNHLY and FYNNEI. This CDR3 has 16 residues. V shed 6 bases and J 0 bases; nucleotides not matched to a gene: 10.